This entry features one TCR beta chain sequence. Trimming removed 1 base at V and 6 bases at J, with 10 bases between. There are 13 residues in the CDR3. This entry belongs to a study of regulatory T cells in long-lasting Graves disease. The time point denotes: persistent/refractory GD, antithyroid drugs over 5 years with positive TRAb. Extracted PBMC RNA gave rise to the TCR library. Relying on iRepertoire HTBI primers and Arm-PCR of CDR3 regions, the team built TCR beta libraries. TCRdb used MiXCR to reprocess the multiplex PCR reads, holding one entry per CDR3 protein. Among about 470,000 distinct CDR3 sequences listed, around a fifth were seen once.

The chain carries TRBV12-3 or TRBV12-4 and TRBJ2-7, with D perhaps assigned TRBD1 or TRBD2 (5 bases each). This sequence was found in a female donor with Graves disease. Sequencing was performed on peripheral blood mononuclear cells (PBMCs), taken when the disease was refractory, from a patient treated with antithyroid drugs. CDR3 amino acids: CASSLDDSGEQYF. CDR3 sequence (DNA): TGTGCCAGCAGTTTAGATGACAGCGGCGAGCAGTACTTC.